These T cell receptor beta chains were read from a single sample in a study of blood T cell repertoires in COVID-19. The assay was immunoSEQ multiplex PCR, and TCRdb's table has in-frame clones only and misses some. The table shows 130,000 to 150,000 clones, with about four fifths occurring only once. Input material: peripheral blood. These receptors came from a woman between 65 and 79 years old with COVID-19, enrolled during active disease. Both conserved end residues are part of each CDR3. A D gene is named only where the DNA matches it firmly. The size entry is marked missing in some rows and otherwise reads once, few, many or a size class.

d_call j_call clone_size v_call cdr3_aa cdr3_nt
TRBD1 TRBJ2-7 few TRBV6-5 CASSNRDRSYEQYF TGTGCCAGCAGTAACCGGGACAGGTCCTACGAGCAGTACTTC
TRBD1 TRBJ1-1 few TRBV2 CASTPGTENTEAFF TGTGCCAGCACTCCCGGGACAGAGAACACTGAAGCTTTCTTT
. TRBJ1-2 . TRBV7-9 CASSPLDRTDYGYTF TGTGCCAGCAGCCCTCTAGACAGGACAGACTATGGCTACACCTTC
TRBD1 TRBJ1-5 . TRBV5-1 CASSDGTGHQPQHF TGCGCCAGCAGCGATGGGACAGGCCACCAGCCCCAGCATTTT
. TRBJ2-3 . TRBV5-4 CASSLLGRDTQYF TGTGCCAGCAGCTTGCTGGGGAGAGATACGCAGTATTTT
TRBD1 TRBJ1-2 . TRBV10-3 CAISESGQGYGYTF TGTGCCATCAGTGAGTCGGGACAGGGGTATGGCTACACCTTC
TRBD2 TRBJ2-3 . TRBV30 CAWSVPSGGVVGADTQYF TGTGCCTGGAGTGTACCTTCGGGGGGGGTCGTTGGGGCAGATACGCAGTATTTT
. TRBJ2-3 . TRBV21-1 CASSNRGLPTDTQYF TGTGCCAGCAGCAACAGGGGGCTTCCCACAGATACGCAGTATTTT
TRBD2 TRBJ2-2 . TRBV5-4 CASSKGLAGGPVGELFF TGTGCCAGCAGCAAGGGACTAGCGGGGGGGCCGGTCGGGGAGCTGTTTTTT
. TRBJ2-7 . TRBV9 CASSVGEASYEQYF TGTGCCAGCAGCGTGGGGGAGGCCTCCTACGAGCAGTACTTC
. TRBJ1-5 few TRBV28 CASSAPWGGYQPQHF TGTGCCAGCAGTGCGCCCTGGGGGGGATATCAGCCCCAGCATTTT
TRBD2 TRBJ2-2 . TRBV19 CASSIDRGRGLARAGELFF TGTGCCAGTAGTATAGATCGGGGGCGCGGACTAGCACGGGCCGGGGAGCTGTTTTTT
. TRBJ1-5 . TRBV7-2 CASSLGGPGEPQHF TGTGCCAGCAGCTTAGGGGGCCCGGGGGAGCCCCAGCATTTT
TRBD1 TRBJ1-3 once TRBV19 CASSTPTGGGSGNTIYF TGTGCCAGTAGTACCCCGACAGGGGGAGGCTCTGGAAACACCATATATTTT
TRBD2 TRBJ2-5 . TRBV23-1 CASSQWGGQETQYF TGCGCCAGCAGTCAATGGGGGGGGCAAGAGACCCAGTACTTC
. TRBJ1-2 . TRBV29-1 CSVEAGGYTF TGCAGCGTTGAAGCAGGGGGCTACACCTTC
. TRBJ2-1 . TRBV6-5 CASPSGKGSYNEQFF TGTGCCAGCCCGTCCGGCAAGGGGTCCTACAATGAGCAGTTCTTC
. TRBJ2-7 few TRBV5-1 CASSLVGQSYEQYF TGCGCCAGCAGCTTGGTGGGGCAGTCCTACGAGCAGTACTTC
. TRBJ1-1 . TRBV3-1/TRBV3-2 CASSPGKQAGLAFF TGTGCCAGCAGCCCAGGGAAGCAGGCAGGTCTAGCTTTCTTT
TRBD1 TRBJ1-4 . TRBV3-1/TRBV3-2 CASSRLTGTVYEKLFF TGTGCCAGCAGCCGACTAACCGGGACAGTTTATGAAAAACTGTTTTTT
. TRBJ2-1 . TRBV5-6 CASSSLARKSGEQFF TGTGCCAGCAGCTCACTAGCACGAAAATCCGGTGAGCAGTTCTTC
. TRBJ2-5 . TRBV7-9 CASSFSSETQYF TGTGCCAGCAGCTTTAGCTCGGAGACCCAGTACTTC
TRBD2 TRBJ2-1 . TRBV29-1 CSVTSGGTYNEQFF TGCAGCGTTACTAGCGGGGGGACCTACAATGAGCAGTTCTTC
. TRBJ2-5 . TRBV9 CASGLGETQYF TGTGCCAGCGGTCTCGGAGAGACCCAGTACTTC
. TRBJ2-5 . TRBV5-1 CASSLRTQETQYF TGCGCCAGCAGCCTTCGGACTCAAGAGACCCAGTACTTC
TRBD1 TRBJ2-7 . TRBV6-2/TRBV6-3 CASSSTITPGQNYEQYF TGTGCCAGCAGCTCTACCATCACCCCGGGACAGAACTACGAGCAGTACTTC
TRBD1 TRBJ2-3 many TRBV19 CASSRLRGQGSDTQYF TGTGCCAGTAGTAGATTGCGGGGACAGGGGTCAGATACGCAGTATTTT
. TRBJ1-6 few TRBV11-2 CASTLNGWGLNSPLHF TGTGCCAGCACCCTCAATGGGTGGGGGCTCAATTCACCCCTCCACTTT
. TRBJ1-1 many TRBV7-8 CASSFSVSTSGTEAFF TGTGCCAGCAGCTTCAGCGTCAGTACCTCTGGCACTGAAGCTTTCTTT
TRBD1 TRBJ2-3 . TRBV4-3 CASSPTRTGDSDTQYF TGCGCCAGCAGCCCTACCCGGACAGGAGACTCAGATACGCAGTATTTT
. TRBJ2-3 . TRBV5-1 CASSRVGLTGPGTDTQYF TGCGCCAGCAGCAGGGTGGGGCTCACAGGGCCTGGCACAGATACGCAGTATTTT